The 9 T cell receptor beta chains below were found in one sample sequenced in a study of tumor-infiltrating lymphocytes in oesophageal squamous cell carcinoma. A single record per CDR3 protein comes from TCRdb applying MiXCR to the PCR reads. The sample records around 12,000 distinct CDR3 sequences, 55% being singletons. The sequencing input was esophageal tumor tissue. The receptors originated from a female donor with esophageal squamous cell carcinoma.

This chain links TRBV7-3 with TRBJ2-4; D ambiguous. TRBJ2-7 explains the end of the DNA better; the J call may be wrong. This CDR3 has 13 residues. The V gene's germline CDR1 is SGHTA and CDR2 FQGTGA. The CDR3 DNA sequence: TGTGCCAGCAGCTTCCTTCCGCTCGGCGAGCAGTACTTC. Protein product: CASSFLPLGEQYF.

The table lists this clonotype with many counts. This CDR3 is CASSLEEIGDLEDYEQYF. The CDR3 region has the DNA TGTGCCAGCAGCTTAGAGGAGATTGGGGACCTAGAGGACTACGAGCAGTACTTC. The chain is built from TRBV11-2 and TRBJ2-7; D may be TRBD1 or TRBD2 (5 bases each). Germline V gene lookup returns CDR1 SGHAT and CDR2 FQNNGV. V lost 0 bases, J lost 3 bases, and 21 bases lay in between. The CDR3 is 18 amino acids.

The chain joins TRBV7-2 to TRBJ2-1; 13 nucleotides line up with TRBD2. Near its end, the DNA agrees better with TRBJ2-5, so the J call may be wrong. The CDR3 is 16 residues long. Looked up from germline, CDR1 is SGHTA and CDR2 is FQGNSA. CDR3 protein: CASSLELAGGDETQYF. CDR3 nucleotides: TGTGCCAGCAGCTTAGAACTAGCGGGAGGGGATGAGACCCAGTACTTC.

V usage is TRBV11-1 and J usage is TRBJ2-7, with D uncertain. The J call is doubtful: the DNA matches TRBJ2-1 better. The CDR3 has 13 amino acids. The germline CDR1 and CDR2 sequences are SGHAT and FQDESV (reference sequence). The CDR3 loop is CASSLYQPYEQFF. The CDR3 DNA reads as TGTGCCAGCAGCTTATACCAGCCTTATGAGCAGTTCTTC.

CDR3 sequence reads: CASSWGLAGPETQYF. CDR3 coding DNA: TGTGCCAGCAGCTGGGGACTAGCGGGGCCAGAGACCCAGTACTTC. The chain carries TRBV28 and TRBJ2-5; 13 positions agree with TRBD2. Losses at the gene ends were 6 bases for V and 4 bases for J; bases not matched to a gene: 5. This CDR3 comprises 15 residues. Germline loops: CDR1 MDHEN, CDR2 SYDVKM.

The V gene is TRBV7-3, the J gene TRBJ2-1; the D call may be TRBD1 or TRBD2 (5 bases each). The DNA end is more similar to TRBJ2-5, so the J call may be wrong. Germline V gene sequence: CDR1 SGHTA, CDR2 FQGTGA. This CDR3 has 12 amino acids. CDR3 DNA: TGTGCCAGCAGCTTAGATGGGGGGACCCAGTACTTC. Its translation: CASSLDGGTQYF.

The chain is built from TRBV24-1 and TRBJ2-7; possibly TRBD1 for D (5 bases). The end of the DNA fits TRBJ2-1 better, so the J call may be wrong. Germline V lookup: CDR1 KGHDR, CDR2 SFDVKD. This CDR3 has 13 amino acids. This chain's CDR3 is CATSDLRSGFQFF. In nucleotides, the CDR3 is TGTGCCACCAGTGATTTAAGATCAGGGTTTCAGTTCTTC.

This chain joins TRBV28 and TRBJ2-3; the D call may be TRBD1 or TRBD2 (5 bases each). The germline CDR1 and CDR2 sequences are MDHEN and SYDVKM. CDR3 length: 15 residues. V was clipped by 6 bases and J by 3 bases, with 16 bases between them. The CDR3 sequence is CASSRGGGGTDTQYF. The CDR3, as DNA: TGTGCCAGCAGCCGAGGTGGGGGTGGGACAGATACGCAGTATTTT.

In this sample, this clonotype turned up once. The chain couples TRBV2 to TRBJ2-4, with TRBD2 matching 11 bases. The better agreement between TRBJ2-5 and the DNA end casts doubt on the J call. Germline-derived CDR1 and CDR2 are SNHLY and FYNNEI. The CDR3 contains 15 residues. The CDR3 loop reads CASSDRGTSGETQYF. The CDR3 DNA follows: TGTGCCAGCAGTGATCGAGGGACTAGCGGAGAGACCCAGTACTTC.